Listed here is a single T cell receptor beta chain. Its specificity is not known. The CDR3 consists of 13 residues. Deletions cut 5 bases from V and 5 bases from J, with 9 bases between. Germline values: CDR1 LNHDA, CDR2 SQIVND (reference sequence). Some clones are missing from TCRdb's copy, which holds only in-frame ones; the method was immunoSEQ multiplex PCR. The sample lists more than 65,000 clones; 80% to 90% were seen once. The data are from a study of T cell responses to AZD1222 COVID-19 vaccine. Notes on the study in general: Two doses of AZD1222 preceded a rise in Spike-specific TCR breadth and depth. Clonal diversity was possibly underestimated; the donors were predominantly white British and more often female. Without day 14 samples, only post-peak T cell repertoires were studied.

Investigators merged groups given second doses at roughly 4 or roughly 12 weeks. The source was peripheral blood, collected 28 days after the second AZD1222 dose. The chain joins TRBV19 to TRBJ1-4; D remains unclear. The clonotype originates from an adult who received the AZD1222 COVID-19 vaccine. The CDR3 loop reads CASSLSNNEKLFF. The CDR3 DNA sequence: TGTGCCAGTAGTTTAAGTAACAATGAAAAACTGTTTTTT.